This record looks at one T cell receptor beta chain sequence and its context. Its cognate antigen is unknown. Other DNA sequences within the sample encode an identical CDR3. This specimen belongs to a study of shared clonotypes between healthy human individuals. The study's findings and limits: Shared clonotypes: approximately 5% naive CD4, around 4% naive CD8, roughly 2.2% memory CD4, around 0.4% memory CD8. Large sequencing depth failed to make sorted-subset sequencing complete, rarefaction showed.

In replicate PCRs of sorted subsets, approximately 210 ng DNA, about 30,000 T cell genomes, was used. Sequencing used immunoSEQ multiplex PCR; TCRdb keeps in-frame clones, though not all of them. The table shows 2 million to 3 million clones, with about 92% occurring only once. There were only Caucasian adults among the donors, and all lived in Nashville, Tennessee. This sequence was found in a man aged 18 to 30 in good health. Sequencing used naive CD4+ T cells sorted from blood. Regarding subset: CD45RA+ positively selected.

In DNA form, the CDR3 reads TGTGCCAGCAGTCCTGGACAGGGGGGCAATCAGCCCCAGCATTTT. This gives the protein CASSPGQGGNQPQHF. The chain combines TRBV6-5 with TRBJ1-5, with 10 bases fitting TRBD1. Germline V gene sequence: CDR1 MNHEY, CDR2 SVGAGI. V lost 5 bases and J lost 2; bases outside the gene matches: 3. CDR3 length: 15 residues.